This T cell receptor (beta chain) stems from a study of T cells in Graves' hyperthyroidism and ophthalmopathy. This clonotype was seen ten or more times. The CDR3 spans 15 residues. With 2 bases clipped from V and 6 bases from J, the junction kept 7 bases outside the gene matches. Per germline, CDR1 SGHTA and CDR2 FQGNSA. The CDR3 regions of TCR beta were amplified from RNA transcripts. With the HTBI primer set, the TCR CDR3 went through a first round of RT-PCR. TCRdb fed the multiplex PCR reads into MiXCR, producing one record per CDR3 protein. Altogether about 200,000 distinct CDR3 sequences are present, around 18% being singletons, with the ten largest covering roughly two fifths.

The sequenced sample was blood. This sequence was found in a man between 40 and 49 years old with Graves' hyperthyroidism. The gene calls are TRBV7-2 and TRBJ2-1, with 7 positions matching TRBD1. Written as DNA, the CDR3 is TGTGCCAGCAGCTTACAGAACAGGGGTAGCAATGAGCAGTTCTTC. Residues: CASSLQNRGSNEQFF. Using reference TRBV7-2 and TRBJ2-1 for the parts outside the CDR3, the full variable domain is GAGVSQSPSNKVTEKGKDVELRCDPISGHTALYWYRQSLGQGLEFLIYFQGNSAPDKSGLPSDRFSAERTGGSVSTLTIQRTQQEDSAVYLCASSLQNRGSNEQFFGPGTRLTVL.